This TCR beta chain emerged from a study of T cells in Graves' hyperthyroidism and ophthalmopathy. In this sample, this clonotype turned up a few times. Its antigen is undetermined. Under 3 months was the duration of disease in ophthalmopathy patients, who also had a Clinical Activity Score of at least 3 and a NOSPECS grade of at least 4. Amplified TCR beta CDR3 regions derived from RNA transcripts. An initial round of RT-PCR targeting the TCR CDR3 relied on the HTBI primer set. Each CDR3 protein gets one entry after TCRdb re-called the multiplex PCR reads with MiXCR. This table has about 500,000 distinct CDR3 sequences, approximately 16% appearing once. Findings and limits, study-wide: Progression to ophthalmopathy was predicted a median of 6.5 months early. Blood also contained most expanded thyroid clonotypes above 0.001. A model of 13 V-J pairs discriminated ophthalmopathy from stable hyperthyroidism.

CDR3 length: 15 amino acids. Germline loops: CDR1 MNHEY, CDR2 SMNVEV (reference sequence). Trimming removed 2 bases from V and 1 base from J; junction bases left unmatched: 4. What was sequenced was blood. This receptor was obtained from a woman in her thirties with Graves' ophthalmopathy. The rearrangement links TRBV27 to TRBJ1-2; 7 bases line up with TRBD1. Written as DNA, the CDR3 is TGTGCCAGCAGTTTAGAAGGGGGCTATAACTATGGCTACACCTTC. Amino acids: CASSLEGGYNYGYTF.